This T cell receptor beta chain comes out of a study of identical twins. Template switching introduced a universal primer site, and the cDNA bore unique molecular identifiers. From the 5' RACE reads, TCRdb called clonotypes with MiXCR, one entry per CDR3 protein. The table lists under 250,000 distinct CDR3 sequences, under 10% of them singletons, with 1.9% in the top ten. Germline CDR1 is SNHLY and CDR2 is FYNNEI. The V end was cut by 5 bases, the J end by 5 bases, with 9 bases between. The CDR3 runs 12 residues. Study conclusions and caveats: Less excess twin sharing appeared in beta out-of-frame sequences. Clonotypes of the beta chain that were abundant in cord blood carried fewer insertions (memory repertoires showed none).

This clonotype turned up a few times. Its target is not known. The same specimen was also included in a second study, on yellow fever vaccine responses in identical twins.

This chain uses TRBV2 with TRBJ1-1; no firm D call. The specimen was memory (CD45RO+) T cells sorted from blood. The sequence came from a woman under 30 in good health. The CDR3 loop reads CASSREGTEAFF. The DNA of the CDR3 is TGTGCCAGCAGTCGGGAGGGAACTGAAGCTTTCTTT.